The entry below describes one T cell receptor (beta chain). All recovered Cohort 3 donors got two negative PCRs, got clearance, or saw symptom resolution. This table comes from immunoSEQ multiplex PCR, and its TCRdb copy is limited to in-frame clones, with some not included. The sample has under 200,000 clones; roughly 90% are singletons. This entry is derived from a study of blood T cell repertoires in COVID-19. In the study overall: The United States, Italy and Spain provided the acute and convalescent COVID-19 samples. From T cells, B-cell-depleted T cells, or PBMCs came the material, which was cDNA or gDNA.

This CDR3 region has 13 residues. Germline V gives CDR1 LGHNA, CDR2 YSLEER. V dropped 5 bases and J dropped 3; count of bases not matched to a gene: 3. Sequenced input: PBMCs or T cells enriched from blood (not recorded which). The receptor's source is a woman aged 50 to 60 who had recovered from COVID-19. V is TRBV4-3 and J is TRBJ2-7; 8 bases map to TRBD1. This CDR3 is CASSTDRDYEQYF. The CDR3 DNA is TGCGCCAGCAGCACGGACAGGGACTACGAGCAGTACTTC.